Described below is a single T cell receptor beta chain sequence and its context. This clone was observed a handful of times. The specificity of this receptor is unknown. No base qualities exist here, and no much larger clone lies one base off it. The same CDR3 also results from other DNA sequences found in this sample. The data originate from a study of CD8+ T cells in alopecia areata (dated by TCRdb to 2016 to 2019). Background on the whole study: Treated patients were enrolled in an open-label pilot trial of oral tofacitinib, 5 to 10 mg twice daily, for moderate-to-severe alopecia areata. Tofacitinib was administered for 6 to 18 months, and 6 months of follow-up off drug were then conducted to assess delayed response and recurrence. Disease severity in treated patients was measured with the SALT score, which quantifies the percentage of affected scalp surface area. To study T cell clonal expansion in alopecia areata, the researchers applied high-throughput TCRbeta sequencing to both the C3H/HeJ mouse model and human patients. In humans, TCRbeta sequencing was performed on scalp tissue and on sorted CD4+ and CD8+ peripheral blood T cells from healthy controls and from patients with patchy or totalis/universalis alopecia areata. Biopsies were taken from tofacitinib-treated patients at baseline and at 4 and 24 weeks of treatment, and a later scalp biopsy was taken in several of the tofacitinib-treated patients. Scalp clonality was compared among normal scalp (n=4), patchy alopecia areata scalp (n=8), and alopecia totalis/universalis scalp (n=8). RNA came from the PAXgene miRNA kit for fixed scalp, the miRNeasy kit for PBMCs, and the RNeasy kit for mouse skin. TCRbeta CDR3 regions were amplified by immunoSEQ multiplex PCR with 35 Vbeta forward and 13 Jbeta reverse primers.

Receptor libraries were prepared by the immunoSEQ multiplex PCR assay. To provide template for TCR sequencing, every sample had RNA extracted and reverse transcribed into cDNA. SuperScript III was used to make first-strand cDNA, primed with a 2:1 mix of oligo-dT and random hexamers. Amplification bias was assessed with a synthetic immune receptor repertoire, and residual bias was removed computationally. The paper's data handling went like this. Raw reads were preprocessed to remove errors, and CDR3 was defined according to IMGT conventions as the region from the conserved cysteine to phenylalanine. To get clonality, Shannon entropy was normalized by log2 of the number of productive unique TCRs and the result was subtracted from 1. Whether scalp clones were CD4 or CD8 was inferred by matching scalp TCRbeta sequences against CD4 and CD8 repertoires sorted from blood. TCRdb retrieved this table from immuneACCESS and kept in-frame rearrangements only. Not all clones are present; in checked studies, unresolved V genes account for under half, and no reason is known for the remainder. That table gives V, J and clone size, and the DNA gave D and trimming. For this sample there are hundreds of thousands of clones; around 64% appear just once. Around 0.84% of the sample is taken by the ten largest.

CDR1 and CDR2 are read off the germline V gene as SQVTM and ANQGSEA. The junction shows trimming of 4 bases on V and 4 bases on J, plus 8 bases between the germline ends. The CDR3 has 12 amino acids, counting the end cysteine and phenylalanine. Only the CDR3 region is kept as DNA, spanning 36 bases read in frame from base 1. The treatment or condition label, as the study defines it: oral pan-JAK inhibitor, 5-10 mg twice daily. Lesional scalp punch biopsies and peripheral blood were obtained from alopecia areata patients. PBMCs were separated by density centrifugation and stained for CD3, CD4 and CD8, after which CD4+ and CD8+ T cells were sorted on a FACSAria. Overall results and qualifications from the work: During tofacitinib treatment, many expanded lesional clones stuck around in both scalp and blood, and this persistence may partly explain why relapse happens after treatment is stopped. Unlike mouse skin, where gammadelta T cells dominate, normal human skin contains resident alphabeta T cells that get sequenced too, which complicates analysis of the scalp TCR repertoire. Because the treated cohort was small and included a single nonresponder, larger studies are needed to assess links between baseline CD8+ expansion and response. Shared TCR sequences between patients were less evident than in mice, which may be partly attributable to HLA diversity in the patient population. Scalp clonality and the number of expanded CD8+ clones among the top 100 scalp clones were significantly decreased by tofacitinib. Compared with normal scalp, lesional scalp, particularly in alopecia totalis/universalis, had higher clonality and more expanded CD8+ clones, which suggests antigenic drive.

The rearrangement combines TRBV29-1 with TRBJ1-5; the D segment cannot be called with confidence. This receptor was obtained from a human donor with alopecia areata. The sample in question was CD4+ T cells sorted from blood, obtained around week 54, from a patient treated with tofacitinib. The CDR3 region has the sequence CSVGASNQPQHF. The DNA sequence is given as TGCAGCGTTGGGGCGTCGAATCAGCCCCAGCATTTT.